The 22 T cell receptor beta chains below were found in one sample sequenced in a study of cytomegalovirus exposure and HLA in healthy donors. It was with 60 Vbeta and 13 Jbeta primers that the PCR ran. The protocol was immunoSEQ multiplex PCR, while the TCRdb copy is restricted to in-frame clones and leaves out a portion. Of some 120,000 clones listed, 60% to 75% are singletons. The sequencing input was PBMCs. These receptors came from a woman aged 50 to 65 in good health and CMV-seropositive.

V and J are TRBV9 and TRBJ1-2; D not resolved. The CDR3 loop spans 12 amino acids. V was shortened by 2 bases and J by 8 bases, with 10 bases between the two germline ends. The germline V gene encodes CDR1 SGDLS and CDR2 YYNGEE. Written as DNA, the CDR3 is TGTGCCAGCAGCGTTAACCTCGGGGGCTACACCTTC. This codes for CASSVNLGGYTF.

The CDR3 sequence: CASSQGRTGYLNTEAFF. DNA for the CDR3: TGTGCCAGCAGCCAAGGTCGGACAGGGTACCTGAACACTGAAGCTTTCTTT. This chain links TRBV7-9 with TRBJ1-1, with 8 bases that match TRBD1. The V and J ends lost 5 bases and 0 bases, in that order; junction bases with no gene match: 11. CDR3 length: 17 residues. Germline V gives CDR1 SEHNR, CDR2 FQNEAQ (reference sequence).

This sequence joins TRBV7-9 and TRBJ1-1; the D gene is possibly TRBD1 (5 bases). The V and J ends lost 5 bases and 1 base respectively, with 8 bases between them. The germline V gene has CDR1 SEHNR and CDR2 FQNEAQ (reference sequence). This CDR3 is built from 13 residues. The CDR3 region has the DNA TGTGCCAGCAGCAAACAGGAGAACACTGAAGCTTTCTTT. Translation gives CASSKQENTEAFF.

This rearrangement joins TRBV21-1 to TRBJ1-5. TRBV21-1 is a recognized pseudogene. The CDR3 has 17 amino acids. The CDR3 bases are TGTGCCAGCAGCGAGTTCGAGGGACTACATAACAATCAGCCCCAGCATTTT. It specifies CASSEFEGLHNNQPQHF.

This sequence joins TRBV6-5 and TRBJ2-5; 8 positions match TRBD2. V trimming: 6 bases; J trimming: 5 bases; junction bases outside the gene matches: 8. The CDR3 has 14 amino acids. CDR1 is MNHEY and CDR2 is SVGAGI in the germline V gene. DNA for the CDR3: TGTGCCAGCAGACGGGACACGGGAGGGGAGACCCAGTACTTC. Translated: CASRRDTGGETQYF.

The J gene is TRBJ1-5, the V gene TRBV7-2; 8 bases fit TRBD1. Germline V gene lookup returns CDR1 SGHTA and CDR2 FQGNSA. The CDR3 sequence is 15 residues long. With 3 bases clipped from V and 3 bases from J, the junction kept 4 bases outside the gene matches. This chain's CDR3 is CASSLTGAFNQPQHF. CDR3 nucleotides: TGTGCCAGCAGCTTGACAGGGGCCTTCAATCAGCCCCAGCATTTT.

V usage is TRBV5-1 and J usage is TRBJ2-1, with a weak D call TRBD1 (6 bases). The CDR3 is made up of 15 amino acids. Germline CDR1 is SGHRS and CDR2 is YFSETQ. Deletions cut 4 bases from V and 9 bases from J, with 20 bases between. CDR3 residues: CASSTGKEVRGEQFF. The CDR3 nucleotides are TGCGCCAGCAGCACAGGGAAGGAGGTGAGGGGTGAGCAGTTCTTC.

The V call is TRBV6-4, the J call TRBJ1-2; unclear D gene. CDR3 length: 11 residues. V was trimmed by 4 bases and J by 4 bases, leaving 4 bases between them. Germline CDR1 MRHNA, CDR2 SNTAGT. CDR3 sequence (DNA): TGTGCCAGCAGTGGAGGCTATGGCTACACCTTC. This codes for CASSGGYGYTF.

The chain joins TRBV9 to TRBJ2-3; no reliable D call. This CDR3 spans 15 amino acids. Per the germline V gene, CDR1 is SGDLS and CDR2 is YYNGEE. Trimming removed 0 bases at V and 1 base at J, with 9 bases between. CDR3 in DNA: TGTGCCAGCAGCGTAGTCCCGACTGGCACAGATACGCAGTATTTT. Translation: CASSVVPTGTDTQYF.

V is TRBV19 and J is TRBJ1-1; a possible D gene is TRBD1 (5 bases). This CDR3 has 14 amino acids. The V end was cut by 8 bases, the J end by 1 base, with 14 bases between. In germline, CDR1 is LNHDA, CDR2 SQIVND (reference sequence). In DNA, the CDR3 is TGTGCCAGTGCGGGGCAGAGTCCGAACACTGAAGCTTTCTTT. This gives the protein CASAGQSPNTEAFF. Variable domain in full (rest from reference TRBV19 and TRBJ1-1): DGGITQSPKYLFRKEGQNVTLSCEQNLNHDAMYWYRQDPGQGLRLIYYSQIVNDFQKGDIAEGYSVSREKKESFPLTVTSAQKNPTAFYLCASAGQSPNTEAFFGQGTRLTVV.

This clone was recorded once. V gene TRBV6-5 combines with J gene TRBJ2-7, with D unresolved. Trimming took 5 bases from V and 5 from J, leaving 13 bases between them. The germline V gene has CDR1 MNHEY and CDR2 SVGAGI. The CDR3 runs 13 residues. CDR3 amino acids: CASSKPAVHEQYF. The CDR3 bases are TGTGCCAGCAGTAAACCCGCGGTGCACGAGCAGTACTTC.

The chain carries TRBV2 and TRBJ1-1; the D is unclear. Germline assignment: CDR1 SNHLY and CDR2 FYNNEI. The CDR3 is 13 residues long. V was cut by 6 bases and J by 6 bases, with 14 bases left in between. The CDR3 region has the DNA TGTGCCAGCAGCCTAGATTCCGGCGCTGAAGCTTTCTTT. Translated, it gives CASSLDSGAEAFF.

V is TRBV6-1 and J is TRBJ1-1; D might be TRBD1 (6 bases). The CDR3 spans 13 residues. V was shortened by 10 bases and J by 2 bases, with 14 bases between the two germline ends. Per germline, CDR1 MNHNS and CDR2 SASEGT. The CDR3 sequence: CAIRRGGNTEAFF. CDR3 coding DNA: TGTGCCATCCGGCGCGGGGGCAACACTGAAGCTTTCTTT.

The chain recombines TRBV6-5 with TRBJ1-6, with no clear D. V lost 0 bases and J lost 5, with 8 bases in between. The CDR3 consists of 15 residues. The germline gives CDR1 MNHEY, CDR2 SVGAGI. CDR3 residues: CASSYSSRDNSPLHF. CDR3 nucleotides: TGTGCCAGCAGTTACTCGAGTAGAGATAATTCACCCCTCCACTTT.

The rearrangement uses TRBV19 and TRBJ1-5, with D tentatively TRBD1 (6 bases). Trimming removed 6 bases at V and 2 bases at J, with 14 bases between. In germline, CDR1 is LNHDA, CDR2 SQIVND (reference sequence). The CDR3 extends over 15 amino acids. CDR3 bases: TGTGCCAGTAGGGGAACGTGGACAGGCAATCAGCCCCAGCATTTT. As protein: CASRGTWTGNQPQHF.

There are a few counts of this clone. The CDR3 nucleotides are TGTGCCAGCAGTACACGCACTGAAGCTTTCTTT. Translated, it gives CASSTRTEAFF. The genes are TRBV6-5 and TRBJ1-1, with D hard to call. Per germline, CDR1 MNHEY and CDR2 SVGAGI. This CDR3 is 11 amino acids long. Trimming took off 5 bases at V and 4 bases at J, with 5 bases between the two ends.

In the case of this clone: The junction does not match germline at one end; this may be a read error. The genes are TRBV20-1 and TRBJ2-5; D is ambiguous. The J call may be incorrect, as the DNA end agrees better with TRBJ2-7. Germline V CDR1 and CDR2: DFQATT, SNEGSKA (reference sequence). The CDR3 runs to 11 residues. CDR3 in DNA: TGCAGTGCTAGAGATTCCTCCGAGCAGTACTTC. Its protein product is CSARDSSEQYF.

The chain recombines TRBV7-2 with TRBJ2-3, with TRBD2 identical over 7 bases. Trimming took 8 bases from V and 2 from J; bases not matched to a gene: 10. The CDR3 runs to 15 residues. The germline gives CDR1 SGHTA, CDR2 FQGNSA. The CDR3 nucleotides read TGTGCCAGCTCCCCTGGGCGGGGGAACACAGATACGCAGTATTTT. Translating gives CASSPGRGNTDTQYF. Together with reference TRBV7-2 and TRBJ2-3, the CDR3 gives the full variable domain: GAGVSQSPSNKVTEKGKDVELRCDPISGHTALYWYRQSLGQGLEFLIYFQGNSAPDKSGLPSDRFSAERTGGSVSTLTIQRTQQEDSAVYLCASSPGRGNTDTQYFGPGTRLTVL.

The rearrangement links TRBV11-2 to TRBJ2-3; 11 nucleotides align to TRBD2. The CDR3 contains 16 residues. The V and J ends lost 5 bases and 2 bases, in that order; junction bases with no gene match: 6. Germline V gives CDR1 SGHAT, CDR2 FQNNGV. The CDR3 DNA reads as TGTGCCAGCAGCACCTTAGCGGGGGGGTCCACAGATACGCAGTATTTT. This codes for CASSTLAGGSTDTQYF.

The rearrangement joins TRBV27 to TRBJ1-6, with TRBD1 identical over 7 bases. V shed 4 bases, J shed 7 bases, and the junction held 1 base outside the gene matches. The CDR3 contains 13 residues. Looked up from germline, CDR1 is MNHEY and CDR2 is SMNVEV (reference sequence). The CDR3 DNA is TGTGCCAGCAGTTGGGGACAGAATTCACCCCTCCACTTT. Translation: CASSWGQNSPLHF.

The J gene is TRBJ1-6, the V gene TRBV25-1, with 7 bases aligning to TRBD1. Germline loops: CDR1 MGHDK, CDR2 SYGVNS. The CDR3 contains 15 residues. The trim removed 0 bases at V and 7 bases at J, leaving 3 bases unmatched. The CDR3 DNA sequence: TGTGCCAGCAGTGAATATGGGGGACAGAATTCACCCCTCCACTTT. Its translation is CASSEYGGQNSPLHF.

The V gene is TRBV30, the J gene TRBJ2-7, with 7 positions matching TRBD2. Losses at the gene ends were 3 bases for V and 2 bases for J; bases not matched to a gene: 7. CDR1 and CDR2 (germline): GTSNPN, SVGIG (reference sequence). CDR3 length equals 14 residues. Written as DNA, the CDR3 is TGTGCCTGGAGCCCCGCGGGGGAAACCTACGAGCAGTACTTC. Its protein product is CAWSPAGETYEQYF.